The 29 T cell receptor beta chains reported below all come from one sample, sequenced in a study of Ad26.COV2.S vaccination and SARS-CoV-2 variants. This sample's treatment: roughly 18 received Ad26.COV2.S at low or high dose, single or two shots; 5 received placebo; per-sample allocation not given. After the first vaccine or placebo injection, samples were drawn on day 63. Libraries were prepared by immunoSEQ multiplex PCR; TCRdb keeps only in-frame clonotypes and omits some of them. The sample holds about 350,000 clones; 85% are singletons and the top ten take 3% to 4%. Sequencing used peripheral blood, obtained in a trial of Ad26.COV2.S vaccine versus placebo. These receptors all come from a person aged 18-60 years who received the Ad26.COV2.S COVID-19 vaccine or a placebo.

The chain joins TRBV5-4 to TRBJ2-1; no clear D gene. V was clipped by 0 bases and J by 2 bases, with 12 bases between them. The length of the CDR3 is 16 residues. The germline CDR1 and CDR2 sequences are SGHNT and YYREEE (reference sequence). CDR3 in DNA: TGTGCCAGCAGCTTGGGGCCACAAGGGACCTACAATGAGCAGTTCTTC. Its translation is CASSLGPQGTYNEQFF. Filled out from reference TRBV5-4 and TRBJ2-1, the complete variable domain reads ETGVTQSPTHLIKTRGQQVTLRCSSQSGHNTVSWYQQALGQGPQFIFQYYREEENGRGNFPPRFSGLQFPNYSSELNVNALELDDSALYLCASSLGPQGTYNEQFFGPGTRLTVL.

The CDR3 coding sequence is TGTGCCTACACCCGGGACAGAAGCTCTGGGGCCAACGTCCTGACTTTC. Protein sequence: CAYTRDRSSGANVLTF. V is TRBV30 and J is TRBJ2-6; 7 positions agree with TRBD1. Per the germline V gene, CDR1 is GTSNPN and CDR2 is SVGIG (reference sequence). The CDR3 sequence is 16 residues long. The ends lost 7 bases at V and 0 bases at J; junction bases unmatched: 9.

The J gene is TRBJ1-2, the V gene TRBV4-3; a weak D match, TRBD1 (5 bases). With 0 bases removed from V and 4 bases from J, the gap between germline ends came to 21 bases. Looked up from germline, CDR1 is LGHNA and CDR2 is YSLEER. The CDR3 is made up of 18 amino acids. CDR3 sequence: CASSQESSWASGGYGYTF. Here the CDR3 DNA reads TGCGCCAGCAGCCAAGAGTCGTCATGGGCGTCGGGGGGCTATGGCTACACCTTC.

The chain is built from TRBV28 and TRBJ2-1; TRBD1 aligns across 8 bases. This CDR3 is 15 amino acids long. V gave up 4 bases and J gave up 7 bases; unmatched junction bases: 9. CDR1 and CDR2 (germline): MDHEN, SYDVKM. In DNA, the CDR3 is TGTGCCAGCAGTTCGCCCGGGACAGGTGGGAATGAGCAGTTCTTC. Amino acids: CASSSPGTGGNEQFF. The full variable domain, in which reference TRBV28 and TRBJ2-1 provide the parts outside the CDR3, is DVKVTQSSRYLVKRTGEKVFLECVQDMDHENMFWYRQDPGLGLRLIYFSYDVKMKEKGDIPEGYSVSREKKERFSLILESASTNQTSMYLCASSSPGTGGNEQFFGPGTRLTVL.

This clone was observed a single time. V and J are TRBV18 and TRBJ2-3; D may match TRBD1 or TRBD2 (5 bases each). V lost 4 bases and J lost 0, with 11 bases in between. Germline CDR1 and CDR2: KGHSH and LQKENI. This CDR3 contains 15 residues. The CDR3 spells CASSLGTSSTDTQYF. For the CDR3, the DNA is TGTGCCAGCTCACTAGGGACCTCTAGCACAGATACGCAGTATTTT.

A single count supports this clone. V usage is TRBV10-3 and J usage is TRBJ2-1; 12 nucleotides match TRBD1. J was trimmed by 8 bases and V by 3 bases; bases with no gene match: 5. The CDR3 is made up of 15 amino acids. Looked up from germline, CDR1 is ENHRY and CDR2 is SYGVKD. CDR3 in amino acids: CAISDSGTGGHEQFF. The CDR3 DNA follows: TGTGCCATCAGTGATTCCGGGACAGGGGGCCATGAGCAGTTCTTC.

The table lists this clone with a count of one. J is TRBJ2-5 and V is TRBV3-1 (or the pseudogene TRBV3-2); 8 bases agree with TRBD1. The CDR3 runs 13 residues. Germline V gene data show CDR1 as LGHDT and CDR2 as YNNKEL (reference sequence). J gave up 6 bases and V 3 bases, and 3 bases lay outside the gene matches. The CDR3 region is CASSQDRAQTQYF. CDR3 bases: TGTGCCAGCAGCCAGGACAGGGCGCAGACCCAGTACTTC.

V is TRBV28 and J is TRBJ2-7; a possible D gene is TRBD1 (5 bases). The CDR3 spans 14 residues. Per the germline V gene, CDR1 is MDHEN and CDR2 is SYDVKM. The V gene lost 2 bases and the J gene lost 6 bases, with 14 bases spanning the gap. The CDR3 DNA follows: TGTGCCAGCAGTTTACAGGGTTTGACCTTCGAGCAGTACTTC. Translation: CASSLQGLTFEQYF.

The chain carries TRBV28 and TRBJ2-7, with D tentatively TRBD1 (5 bases). This CDR3 comprises 16 residues. V dropped 6 bases and J dropped 4 bases, with 22 bases sitting between them. CDR1 MDHEN and CDR2 SYDVKM come from the germline V gene. This CDR3 reads CASSYTMEDKGYEQYF. In DNA form, the CDR3 reads TGTGCCAGCAGCTACACCATGGAAGACAAGGGGTACGAGCAGTACTTC.

A few counts support this clone. The chain combines TRBV19 with TRBJ1-6; no clear D gene. CDR1 LNHDA and CDR2 SQIVND come from the germline V gene (reference sequence). The ends were cut back, 5 bases at V and 7 bases at J, with 15 bases in the middle. The CDR3 sequence is 15 residues long. The CDR3 DNA reads TGTGCCAGTAGTGGGTCGGCAGGCATGAATTCACCCCTCCACTTT. This sequence encodes CASSGSAGMNSPLHF.

The rearrangement joins TRBV9 to TRBJ2-7; possible D gene TRBD2, 7 bases. The V gene's germline CDR1 is SGDLS and CDR2 YYNGEE. Trimming cost V 5 bases and J 2 bases, with 14 bases left between them. This CDR3 spans 14 amino acids. CDR3: CASSGGDKTYEQYF. In DNA, the CDR3 is TGTGCCAGCAGTGGGGGGGACAAGACCTACGAGCAGTACTTC.

In this sample, this clone turned up once. The chain has TRBV18 and TRBJ2-7, with D hard to call. Trimming removed 1 base from V and 1 base from J, with 23 bases in between. CDR1 and CDR2 (germline): KGHSH, LQKENI. The CDR3 extends over 19 amino acids. The CDR3 reads CASSPLHGSSVLSSYEQYF. CDR3 bases: TGTGCCAGCTCACCACTGCACGGATCATCCGTACTTAGTTCCTACGAGCAGTACTTC.

The J gene is TRBJ1-2, the V gene TRBV9; D is unclear. The CDR3 extends over 14 amino acids. V was pared by 0 bases and J by 1 base, with 7 bases between. CDR1 is SGDLS, CDR2 YYNGEE, per germline. The CDR3 DNA reads TGTGCCAGCAGCGTAGGGGCGGGTAACTATGGCTACACCTTC. Residues: CASSVGAGNYGYTF.

J is TRBJ1-2 and V is TRBV7-9; no firm D call. The germline gives CDR1 SEHNR, CDR2 FQNEAQ (reference sequence). Trimming removed 2 bases at V and 0 bases at J, with 10 bases between. This CDR3 is 15 amino acids long. The CDR3 region has the DNA TGTGCCAGCAGCTTAATCGAGGAGTCTAACTATGGCTACACCTTC. Its protein product is CASSLIEESNYGYTF.

The rearrangement uses TRBV9 and TRBJ2-1; 11 bases are a match to TRBD1. Germline trimming cut 5 bases from V and 6 bases from J; bases unmatched to any gene: 22. Germline CDR1 is SGDLS and CDR2 is YYNGEE. CDR3 size: 20 residues. CDR3 residues: CASRGQGARYMGTIGNEQFF. CDR3 nucleotides: TGTGCCAGCAGAGGACAGGGGGCGAGGTACATGGGCACAATTGGCAATGAGCAGTTCTTC.

This chain joins TRBV25-1 and TRBJ1-6, with D perhaps matching TRBD1 (6 bases). The germline V and J ends were trimmed by 0 bases and 10 bases, with 13 bases remaining between them. Germline-derived CDR1 and CDR2 are MGHDK and SYGVNS. The CDR3 covers 15 residues. DNA for the CDR3: TGTGCCAGCAGTGAATATCTCCCAGGGGACTCACCCCTCCACTTT. Translation: CASSEYLPGDSPLHF.

The J gene is TRBJ1-2, the V gene TRBV4-2, with D tentatively TRBD1 (5 bases). This CDR3 region has 15 residues. Germline values: CDR1 LGHNA, CDR2 YNFKEQ. Trimming took 1 base from V and 6 from J, leaving 15 bases between them. CDR3 DNA sequence: TGTGCCAGCAGCCAAGTCTTTCTGGACACGAATGGCTACACCTTC. Its translation is CASSQVFLDTNGYTF.

V usage is TRBV5-4 and J usage is TRBJ2-5; TRBD1 aligns across 10 bases. CDR3 length: 17 residues. Germline CDR1 is SGHNT and CDR2 is YYREEE (reference sequence). V lost 2 bases, J lost 5 bases, and 12 bases stayed unmatched. The CDR3 bases are TGTGCCAGCAGCTTATTCCGGGGACAGGGGATAATCGAGACCCAGTACTTC. Amino acids: CASSLFRGQGIIETQYF. Filled out from reference TRBV5-4 and TRBJ2-5, the complete variable domain reads ETGVTQSPTHLIKTRGQQVTLRCSSQSGHNTVSWYQQALGQGPQFIFQYYREEENGRGNFPPRFSGLQFPNYSSELNVNALELDDSALYLCASSLFRGQGIIETQYFGPGTRLLVL.

The J gene is TRBJ1-4, the V gene TRBV18; 7 bases align to TRBD1. Germline V gene sequence: CDR1 KGHSH, CDR2 LQKENI. V was clipped by 1 base and J by 5 bases; unmatched bases: 4. The CDR3 runs 15 residues. CDR3 in DNA: TGTGCCAGCTCACCACACCAGGGGGAGAATGAAAAACTGTTTTTT. Translated, it gives CASSPHQGENEKLFF.

The chain has TRBV6-1 and TRBJ1-2; TRBD1 might be the D (5 bases). The CDR3 is 13 residues long. Germline V gene sequence: CDR1 MNHNS, CDR2 SASEGT. Between the trimmed V and J ends, which lost 8 bases and 4 bases, there was a span of 14 bases. The CDR3 sequence: CASVKPGFYGYTF. The CDR3 coding sequence is TGTGCCAGCGTCAAACCAGGGTTCTATGGCTACACCTTC.

CDR3 bases: TGTGCCAGCAGCCAAGATATAGCGGGGGCTTACTACTCCAATGAGCAGTTCTTC. Translated, it gives CASSQDIAGAYYSNEQFF. The rearrangement joins TRBV3-1 (or the pseudogene TRBV3-2) to TRBJ2-1, with TRBD2 matching 9 bases. V lost 0 bases, J lost 6 bases, and 12 bases stayed unmatched. CDR1 is LGHDT, CDR2 YNNKEL, per germline (reference sequence). The CDR3 is 18 residues long.

The rearrangement links TRBV3-1 (or the pseudogene TRBV3-2) to TRBJ2-3, with 8 nucleotides matching TRBD2. The CDR3 contains 20 residues. Germline values: CDR1 LGHDT, CDR2 YNNKEL (reference sequence). V shed 0 bases and J 0 bases; nucleotides not matched to a gene: 14. The CDR3 sequence is CASSQETFWRGVSSTDTQYF. DNA for the CDR3: TGTGCCAGCAGCCAAGAAACTTTCTGGCGGGGGGTCTCTAGCACAGATACGCAGTATTTT.

The chain combines TRBV10-3 with TRBJ2-5; 10 positions agree with TRBD2. Germline V gene sequence: CDR1 ENHRY, CDR2 SYGVKD. V dropped 10 bases and J dropped 4; count of bases not matched to a gene: 12. The CDR3 runs to 15 residues. As DNA, the CDR3 is TGTGCCACTCTAGCGGGGGCCGCCGGAGGAGAGACCCAGTACTTC. It specifies CATLAGAAGGETQYF.

The chain joins TRBV11-2 to TRBJ1-4; no firm D call. CDR1 SGHAT and CDR2 FQNNGV come from the germline V gene. Trimming took off 4 bases at V and 0 bases at J, with 6 bases between the two ends. CDR3 size: 14 residues. CDR3 in DNA: TGTGCCAGCAGCTACAGTGCAACTAATGAAAAACTGTTTTTT. Its translation is CASSYSATNEKLFF.

This clone was counted only a few times. This chain connects TRBV9 to TRBJ1-1; the match to TRBD1 covers 8 bases. The CDR3 is 15 amino acids. Germline assignment: CDR1 SGDLS and CDR2 YYNGEE. The trim removed 4 bases at V and 1 base at J, leaving 6 bases unmatched. The CDR3 region is CASSSGQGGNTEAFF. CDR3 sequence (DNA): TGTGCCAGCAGCTCCGGACAGGGTGGGAACACTGAAGCTTTCTTT.

The CDR3 sequence: CASSGRRGGTDTQYF. As DNA, the CDR3 is TGCGCCAGCAGCGGAAGGCGAGGTGGCACAGATACGCAGTATTTT. V and J are TRBV5-1 and TRBJ2-3; the D is unclear. This CDR3 is 15 amino acids long. Germline loops: CDR1 SGHRS, CDR2 YFSETQ. The V end lost 4 bases, the J end lost 1 base, and 13 bases lay between the germline ends.

V is TRBV29-1 and J is TRBJ2-3; 7 bases are shared with TRBD2. From germline, CDR1 is SQVTM and CDR2 ANQGSEA. CDR3 length: 18 amino acids. With 6 bases clipped from V and 3 bases from J, the junction kept 21 bases outside the gene matches. CDR3 DNA: TGCAGCGTGTGGAGAATGGGGGGGTTTGACATCGGGACAGATACGCAGTATTTT. Its protein is CSVWRMGGFDIGTDTQYF.

The V gene is TRBV29-1, the J gene TRBJ2-7; 7 bases line up with TRBD1. Per the germline V gene, CDR1 is SQVTM and CDR2 is ANQGSEA. Trimming removed 5 bases from V and 7 bases from J; junction bases left unmatched: 11. The length of the CDR3 is 13 residues. The CDR3 spells CSVRQGVAGEQYF. DNA of the CDR3: TGCAGCGTTCGACAGGGTGTAGCCGGGGAGCAGTACTTC.

The DNA of the CDR3 is TGTGCCAGCAGTGATGACAGGCAGAACACTGAAGCTTTCTTT. Its protein product is CASSDDRQNTEAFF. The chain is built from TRBV2 and TRBJ1-1; perhaps TRBD1 as D (6 bases). The CDR3 is 14 amino acids. Germline V CDR1 and CDR2: SNHLY, FYNNEI. Trimming took 3 bases from V and 1 from J, leaving 9 bases between them.